This TCR beta chain originates from a study of a mutant IDH1 vaccine in newly diagnosed glioma. As for the study in general: First vaccine doses came 4-6 weeks after radiotherapy alone, or with temozolomide cycles.

Worth noting for this clone: Its specificity is not known.

TCRdb keeps only in-frame clones here, not all; method: immunoSEQ multiplex PCR. This table holds 30,000 to 35,000 clones, 45% to 70% found once. Germline assignment: CDR1 SEHNR and CDR2 FQNEAQ (reference sequence). This CDR3 is 15 amino acids long. The germline V and J ends were trimmed by 2 bases and 2 bases, with 9 bases remaining between them. Study-wide results and limits: Vaccine-induced responses were seen in 93.3% of patients, spanning several MHC alleles.

Time point indicated: week 5, during vaccination. The vaccine gave 300 ug of a 20-mer mutant IDH1 peptide subcutaneously per dose. The clonotype comes from a young woman with glioma. The sample here was PBMCs, taken from a glioma patient whose treatment included an IDH1 peptide vaccine. The J gene is TRBJ2-2, the V gene TRBV7-9; no definite D call. The chain's CDR3 is CASSLIPTNTGELFF. The DNA for the CDR3 is TGTGCCAGCAGCTTAATACCCACCAACACCGGGGAGCTGTTTTTT.